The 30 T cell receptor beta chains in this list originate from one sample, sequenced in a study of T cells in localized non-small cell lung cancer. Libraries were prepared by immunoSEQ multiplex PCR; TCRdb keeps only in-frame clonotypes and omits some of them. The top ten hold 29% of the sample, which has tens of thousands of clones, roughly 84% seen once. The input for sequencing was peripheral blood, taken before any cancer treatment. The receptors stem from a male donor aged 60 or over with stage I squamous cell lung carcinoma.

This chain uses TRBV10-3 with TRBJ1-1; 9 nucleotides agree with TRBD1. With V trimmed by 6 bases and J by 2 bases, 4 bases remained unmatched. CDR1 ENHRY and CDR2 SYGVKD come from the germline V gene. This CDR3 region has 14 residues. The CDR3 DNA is TGTGCCATCAGCGCACAGGGGGCAAACACTGAAGCTTTCTTT. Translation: CAISAQGANTEAFF.

The chain's CDR3 is CASSRLTGGSGNTIYF. In DNA form, the CDR3 reads TGCGCCAGCAGCCGGCTGACAGGGGGCTCTGGAAACACCATATATTTT. This rearrangement joins TRBV4-1 to TRBJ1-3; TRBD1 matches at 9 bases. Per germline, CDR1 MGHRA and CDR2 YSYEKL. The CDR3 sequence is 16 residues long. The V gene end was trimmed by 4 bases and the J gene end by 0 bases; junction bases not matched to a gene: 4.

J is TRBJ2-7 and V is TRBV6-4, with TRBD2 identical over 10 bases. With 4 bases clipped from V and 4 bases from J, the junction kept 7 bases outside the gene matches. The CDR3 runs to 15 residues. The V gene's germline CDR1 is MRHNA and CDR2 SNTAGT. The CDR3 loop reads CASSAILAGVYEQYF. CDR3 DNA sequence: TGTGCCAGCAGTGCCATTCTAGCGGGAGTGTACGAGCAGTACTTC.

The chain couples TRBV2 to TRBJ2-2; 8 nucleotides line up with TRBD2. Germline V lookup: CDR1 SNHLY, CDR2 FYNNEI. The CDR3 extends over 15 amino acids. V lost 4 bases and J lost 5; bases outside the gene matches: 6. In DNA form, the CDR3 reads TGTGCCAGCAGTGCGGCTAGCGGGTGGACCGGGGAGCTGTTTTTT. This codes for CASSAASGWTGELFF.

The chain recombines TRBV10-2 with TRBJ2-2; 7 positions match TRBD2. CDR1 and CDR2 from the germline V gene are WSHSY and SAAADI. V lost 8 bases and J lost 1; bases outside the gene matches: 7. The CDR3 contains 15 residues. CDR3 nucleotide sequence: TGCGCCAGCTTTTACAGCGGGAAGAACACCGGGGAGCTGTTTTTT. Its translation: CASFYSGKNTGELFF.

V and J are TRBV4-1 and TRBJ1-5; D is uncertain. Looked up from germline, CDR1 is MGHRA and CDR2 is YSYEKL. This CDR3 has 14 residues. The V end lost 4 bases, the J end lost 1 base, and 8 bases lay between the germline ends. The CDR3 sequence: CASSPLGSNQPQHF. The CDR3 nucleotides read TGCGCCAGCAGCCCTTTGGGAAGCAATCAGCCCCAGCATTTT.

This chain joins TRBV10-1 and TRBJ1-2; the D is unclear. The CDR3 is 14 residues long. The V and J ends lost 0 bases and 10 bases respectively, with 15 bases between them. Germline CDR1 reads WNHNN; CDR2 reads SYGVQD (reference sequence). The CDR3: CASSESTGSGLYTF. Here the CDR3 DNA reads TGCGCCAGCAGTGAGTCGACGGGTTCAGGCCTCTACACCTTC.

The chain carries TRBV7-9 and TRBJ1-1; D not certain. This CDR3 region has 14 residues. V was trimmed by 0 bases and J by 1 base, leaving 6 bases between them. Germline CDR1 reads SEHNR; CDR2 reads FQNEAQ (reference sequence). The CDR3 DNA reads TGTGCCAGCAGCTTAGCAGGAACGAACACTGAAGCTTTCTTT. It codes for CASSLAGTNTEAFF.

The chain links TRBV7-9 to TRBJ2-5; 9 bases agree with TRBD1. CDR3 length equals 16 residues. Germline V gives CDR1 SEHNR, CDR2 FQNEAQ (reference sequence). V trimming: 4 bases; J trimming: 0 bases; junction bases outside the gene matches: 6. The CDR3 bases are TGTGCCAGCAGCTCTAAGGGACAGGGTTACCAAGAGACCCAGTACTTC. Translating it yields CASSSKGQGYQETQYF.

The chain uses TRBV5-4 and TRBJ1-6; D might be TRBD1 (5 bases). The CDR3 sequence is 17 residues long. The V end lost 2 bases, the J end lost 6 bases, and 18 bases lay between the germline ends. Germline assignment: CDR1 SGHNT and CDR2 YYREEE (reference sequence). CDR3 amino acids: CASSFGGSIRGNSPLHF. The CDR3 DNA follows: TGTGCCAGCAGCTTCGGGGGTAGCATTAGGGGTAATTCACCCCTCCACTTT.

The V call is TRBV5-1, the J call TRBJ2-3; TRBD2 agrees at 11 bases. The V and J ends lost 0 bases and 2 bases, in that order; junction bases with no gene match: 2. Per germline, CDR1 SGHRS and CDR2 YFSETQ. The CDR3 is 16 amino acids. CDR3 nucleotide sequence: TGCGCCAGCAGCTTGGGACTAGCGGGGAACACAGATACGCAGTATTTT. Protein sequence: CASSLGLAGNTDTQYF.

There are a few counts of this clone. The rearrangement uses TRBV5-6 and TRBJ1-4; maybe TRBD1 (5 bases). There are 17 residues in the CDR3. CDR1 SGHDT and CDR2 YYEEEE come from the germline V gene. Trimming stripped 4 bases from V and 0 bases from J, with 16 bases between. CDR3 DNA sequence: TGTGCCAGCAGCGACCTTGGGACGTCTGCAACTAATGAAAAACTGTTTTTT. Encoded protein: CASSDLGTSATNEKLFF.

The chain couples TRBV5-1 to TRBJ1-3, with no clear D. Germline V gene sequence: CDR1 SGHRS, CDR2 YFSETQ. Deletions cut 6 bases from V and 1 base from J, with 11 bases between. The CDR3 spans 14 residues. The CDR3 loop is CASKIIPSGNTIYF. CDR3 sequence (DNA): TGCGCCAGCAAGATCATACCGTCTGGAAACACCATATATTTT.

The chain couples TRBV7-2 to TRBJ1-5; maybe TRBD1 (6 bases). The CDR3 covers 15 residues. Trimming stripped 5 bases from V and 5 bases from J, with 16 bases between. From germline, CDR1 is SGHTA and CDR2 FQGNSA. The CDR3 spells CASSPRGGSHQPQHF. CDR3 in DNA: TGTGCCAGCAGCCCCCGAGGGGGGAGTCATCAGCCCCAGCATTTT.

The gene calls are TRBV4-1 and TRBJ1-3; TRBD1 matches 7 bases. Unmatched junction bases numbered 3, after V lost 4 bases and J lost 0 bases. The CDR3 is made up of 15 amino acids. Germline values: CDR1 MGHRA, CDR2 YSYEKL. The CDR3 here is CASSLDRYSGNTIYF. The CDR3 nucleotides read TGCGCCAGCAGCCTGGACAGGTACTCTGGAAACACCATATATTTT.

CDR3 in amino acids: CASRETGGGTGELFF. For the CDR3, the DNA is TGTGCCAGCAGGGAGACAGGGGGCGGGACCGGGGAGCTGTTTTTT. The V and J genes are TRBV6-6 and TRBJ2-2, with 10 nucleotides matching TRBD1. The CDR3 is made up of 15 amino acids. The germline CDR1 and CDR2 sequences are MNHNY and SVGAGI (reference sequence). The V gene end was trimmed by 6 bases and the J gene end by 5 bases; junction bases not matched to a gene: 6.

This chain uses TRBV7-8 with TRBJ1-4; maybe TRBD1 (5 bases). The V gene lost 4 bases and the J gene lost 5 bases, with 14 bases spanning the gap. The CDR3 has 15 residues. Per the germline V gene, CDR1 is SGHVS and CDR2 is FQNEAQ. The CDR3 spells CASSSGQRGNEKLFF. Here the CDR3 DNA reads TGTGCCAGCAGCTCCGGACAACGGGGAAATGAAAAACTGTTTTTT.

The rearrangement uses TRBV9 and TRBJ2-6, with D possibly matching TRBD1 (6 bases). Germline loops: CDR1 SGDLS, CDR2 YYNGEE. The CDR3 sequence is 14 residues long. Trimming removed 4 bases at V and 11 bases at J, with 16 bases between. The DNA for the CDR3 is TGTGCCAGCAGCCCAGGACAGATTTACGACGTCCTGACTTTC. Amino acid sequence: CASSPGQIYDVLTF.

The CDR3 here is CASSARDREFGSTQYF. CDR3 in DNA: TGTGCCAGCAGCGCCCGGGACAGGGAATTTGGTAGTACGCAGTATTTT. The chain has TRBV7-9 and TRBJ2-3; 9 bases are shared with TRBD1. Germline CDR1 and CDR2: SEHNR and FQNEAQ (reference sequence). The CDR3 is 16 residues long. J was trimmed by 8 bases and V by 5 bases; bases with no gene match: 14.

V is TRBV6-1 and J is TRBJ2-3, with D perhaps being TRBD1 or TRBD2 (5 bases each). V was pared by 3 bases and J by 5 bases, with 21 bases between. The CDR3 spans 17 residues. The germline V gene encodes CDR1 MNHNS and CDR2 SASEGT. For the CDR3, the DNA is TGTGCCAGCAGTGAGTATTGGGGGACCGGGAACAGAGATACGCAGTATTTT. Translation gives CASSEYWGTGNRDTQYF.

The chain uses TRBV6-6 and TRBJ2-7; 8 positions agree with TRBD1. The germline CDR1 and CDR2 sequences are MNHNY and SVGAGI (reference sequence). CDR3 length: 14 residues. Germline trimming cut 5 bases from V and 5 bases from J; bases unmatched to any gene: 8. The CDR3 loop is CASSLGTGRNEQYF. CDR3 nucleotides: TGTGCCAGCAGTCTAGGGACAGGTCGAAACGAGCAGTACTTC.

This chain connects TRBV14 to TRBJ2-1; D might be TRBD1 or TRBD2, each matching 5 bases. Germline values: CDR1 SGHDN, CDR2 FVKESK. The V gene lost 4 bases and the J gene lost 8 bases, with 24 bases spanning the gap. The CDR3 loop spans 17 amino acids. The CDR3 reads CASSPPHRASGRYEQFF. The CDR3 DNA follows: TGTGCCAGCAGCCCCCCACATCGGGCCTCGGGACGGTATGAGCAGTTCTTC. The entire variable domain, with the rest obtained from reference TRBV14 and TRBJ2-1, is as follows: EAGVTQFPSHSVIEKGQTVTLRCDPISGHDNLYWYRRVMGKEIKFLLHFVKESKQDESGMPNNRFLAERTGGTYSTLKVQPAELEDSGVYFCASSPPHRASGRYEQFFGPGTRLTVL.

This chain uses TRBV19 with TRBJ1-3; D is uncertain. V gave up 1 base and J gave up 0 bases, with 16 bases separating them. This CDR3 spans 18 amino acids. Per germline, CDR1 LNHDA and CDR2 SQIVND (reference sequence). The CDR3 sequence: CASSIALLGTSSGNTIYF. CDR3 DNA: TGTGCCAGTAGTATAGCCCTTCTTGGTACGAGCTCTGGAAACACCATATATTTT.

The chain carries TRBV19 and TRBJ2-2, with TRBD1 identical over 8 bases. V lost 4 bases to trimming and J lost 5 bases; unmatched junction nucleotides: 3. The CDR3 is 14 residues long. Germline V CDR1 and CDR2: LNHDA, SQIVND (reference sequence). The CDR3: CASSTGQVTGELFF. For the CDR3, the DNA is TGTGCCAGTAGTACGGGACAGGTGACCGGGGAGCTGTTTTTT.

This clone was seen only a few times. As DNA, the CDR3 is TGTGCCAGCGCGAGGGGGAGAAGCTACACCTTC. Protein: CASARGRSYTF. The V call is TRBV6-5, the J call TRBJ1-2; TRBD1 might be the D (6 bases). Trimming took 8 bases from V and 9 from J, leaving 13 bases between them. The CDR3 loop spans 11 amino acids. From germline, CDR1 is MNHEY and CDR2 SVGAGI.

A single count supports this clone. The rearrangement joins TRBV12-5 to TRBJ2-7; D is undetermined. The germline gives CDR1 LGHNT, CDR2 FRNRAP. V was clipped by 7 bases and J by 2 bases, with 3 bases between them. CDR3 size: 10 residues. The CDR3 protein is CASATYEQYF. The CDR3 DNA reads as TGTGCTAGTGCCACCTACGAGCAGTACTTC.

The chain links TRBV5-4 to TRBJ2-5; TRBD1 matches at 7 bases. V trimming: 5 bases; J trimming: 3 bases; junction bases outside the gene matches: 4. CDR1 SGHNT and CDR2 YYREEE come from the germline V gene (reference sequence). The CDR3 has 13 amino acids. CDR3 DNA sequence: TGTGCCAGCAGTTTCACAGGGGAAGAGACCCAGTACTTC. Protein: CASSFTGEETQYF.

The CDR3 DNA reads TGTGCCAGCAGTTACCTTGGTTATGGCTACACCTTC. It yields the protein CASSYLGYGYTF. The rearrangement links TRBV6-5 to TRBJ1-2; unclear D gene. CDR3 size: 12 residues. CDR1 MNHEY and CDR2 SVGAGI come from the germline V gene. V gave up 2 bases and J gave up 5 bases, with 6 bases separating them.

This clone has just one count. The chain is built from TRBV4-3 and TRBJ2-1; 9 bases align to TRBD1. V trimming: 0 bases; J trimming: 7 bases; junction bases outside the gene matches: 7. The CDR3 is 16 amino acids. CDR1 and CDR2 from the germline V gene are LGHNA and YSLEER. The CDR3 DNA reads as TGCGCCAGCAGCCAAGAACAGGGACAGGGTTGGAATGAGCAGTTCTTC. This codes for CASSQEQGQGWNEQFF.

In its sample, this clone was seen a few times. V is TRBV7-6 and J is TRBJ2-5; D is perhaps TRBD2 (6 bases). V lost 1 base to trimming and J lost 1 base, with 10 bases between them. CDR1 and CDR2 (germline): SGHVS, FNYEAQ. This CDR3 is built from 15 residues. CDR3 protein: CASSLVAGPQETQYF. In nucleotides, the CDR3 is TGTGCCAGCAGCTTAGTGGCGGGGCCCCAAGAGACCCAGTACTTC.